This TCR beta chain derives from a study of prognosis after radiotherapy for stage I lung cancer. In the study overall: Squamous cell carcinoma tumors occurred in seven patients, adenocarcinoma in about a dozen. At a biologically effective dose of at least 100 Gy and in 3 to 5 fractions, SBRT was the radiotherapy delivered.

This clonotype was recorded once. The antigen remains undetermined. Germline CDR1 is GTSNPN and CDR2 is SVGIG (reference sequence). The V and J ends lost 0 bases and 8 bases respectively, with 14 bases between them. This CDR3 contains 15 residues. Two rounds of multiplex PCR amplified TCR beta CDR3 from genomic DNA. Gene-specific primers for each TRBV and TRBJ gene drove first-round PCR. TCRdb processed the multiplex PCR reads anew with MiXCR; each CDR3 protein has one entry. The table has 15,000 to 20,000 distinct CDR3 sequences, 30% to 40% seen once. Study outcomes and limitations: A determination of whether the expanded TCR clones were tumor-specific was not made. Lower Shannon entropy after stereotactic body radiation therapy was observed in patients who went on to develop distant metastases.

The source of this sequence is a donor of 50 years or more with non-small cell lung cancer. V usage is TRBV30 and J usage is TRBJ1-6; no definite D call. The sequenced sample was PBMCs, obtained before or after stereotactic body radiation therapy (not recorded which). Here the CDR3 DNA reads TGTGCCTGGAGTGTACTCCAGGTTTCAGATTCACCCCTCCACTTT. Amino acid sequence: CAWSVLQVSDSPLHF.